The 13 T cell receptor beta chains given below trace back to one sample, sequenced in a study of beta chain features in type 1 diabetes. The sequenced template was cDNA made from the entire isolated RNA. TCRdb keeps only in-frame clones here, not all; method: immunoSEQ multiplex PCR. The sample contains roughly 400,000 clones, approximately 15% of which appear only once. The material sequenced was naive CD4+ T cells from blood. Receptors originate from a man younger than 45 in good health.

The chain couples TRBV30 to TRBJ1-1, with no clear D. The germline V gene encodes CDR1 GTSNPN and CDR2 SVGIG (reference sequence). Trimming cost V 0 bases and J 1 base, with 6 bases left between them. This CDR3 has 13 residues. The CDR3 loop is CAWSVVSNTEAFF. The CDR3 region has the DNA TGTGCCTGGAGTGTAGTCTCGAACACTGAAGCTTTCTTT.

The rearrangement uses TRBV6-1 and TRBJ2-7; D unclear. CDR1 and CDR2 from the germline V gene are MNHNS and SASEGT. Trimming pared 2 bases from V and 3 bases from J, leaving 5 bases between. The CDR3 is made up of 12 amino acids. CDR3 region: CASSERYYEQYV. DNA for the CDR3: TGTGCCAGCAGTGAACGATACTACGAGCAGTACGTC.

J is TRBJ2-1 and V is TRBV30; 8 positions match TRBD2. CDR1 is GTSNPN, CDR2 SVGIG, per germline (reference sequence). Unmatched junction bases numbered 9, after V lost 5 bases and J lost 9 bases. This CDR3 is 13 amino acids long. The CDR3, as DNA: TGTGCCTGGGAGGGTAGCGGGACTACTGAGCAGTTCTTC. This codes for CAWEGSGTTEQFF.

This clone came up a few times. This sequence joins TRBV30 and TRBJ2-1; weak D call: TRBD2 (5 bases). With 0 bases removed from V and 4 bases from J, the gap between germline ends came to 7 bases. Looked up from germline, CDR1 is GTSNPN and CDR2 is SVGIG (reference sequence). The CDR3 is made up of 13 amino acids. The CDR3 DNA reads as TGTGCCTGGAGTGTATCGGGATACAATGAGCAGTTCTTC. The encoded protein is CAWSVSGYNEQFF. Looking up the rest from reference TRBV30 and TRBJ2-1 gives the full variable domain: SQTIHQWPATLVQPVGSPLSLECTVEGTSNPNLYWYRQAAGRGLQLLFYSVGIGQISSEVPQNLSASRPQDRQFILSSKKLLLSDSGFYLCAWSVSGYNEQFFGPGTRLTVL.

In its sample, this clone was seen a few times. The V and J genes are TRBV28 and TRBJ2-1, with 10 positions matching TRBD2. The CDR3 spans 16 residues. Germline lookup yields CDR1 MDHEN and CDR2 SYDVKM. Trimming cost V 3 bases and J 4 bases; bases outside gene matches: 6. The CDR3 DNA sequence: TGTGCCAGCAGTTTCGTAGCGGGAGGCACGTACAATGAGCAGTTCTTC. Its translation is CASSFVAGGTYNEQFF.

J is TRBJ2-1 and V is TRBV2; D uncertain. Germline CDR1 is SNHLY and CDR2 is FYNNEI. Trimming took off 5 bases at V and 10 bases at J, with 9 bases between the two ends. This CDR3 has 11 residues. CDR3 DNA sequence: TGTGCCAGCAGTATACTGGAAGAGCAGTTCTTC. This sequence encodes CASSILEEQFF.

The V and J genes are TRBV29-1 and TRBJ1-4; the match to TRBD1 covers 7 bases. The CDR3 loop spans 13 amino acids. V dropped 6 bases and J dropped 5; count of bases not matched to a gene: 6. Germline V CDR1 and CDR2: SQVTM, ANQGSEA. The CDR3 here is CSVNRGQNEKLFF. CDR3 nucleotide sequence: TGCAGCGTGAACAGGGGTCAAAATGAAAAACTGTTTTTT.

This clone appeared a few times. V and J are TRBV10-2 and TRBJ1-4, with D unresolved. Germline-derived CDR1 and CDR2 are WSHSY and SAAADI. Trimming pared 0 bases from V and 6 bases from J, leaving 17 bases between. This CDR3 contains 17 residues. The CDR3 loop reads CASSESGLIGRDEKLFF. CDR3 bases: TGCGCCAGCAGTGAGTCCGGTCTTATTGGTCGGGATGAAAAACTGTTTTTT.

The CDR3 sequence: CASSFEPRGVNEQFF. DNA of the CDR3: TGCGCCAGCAGCTTTGAACCCCGCGGGGTAAATGAGCAGTTCTTC. The chain uses TRBV5-1 and TRBJ2-1; tentative D call: TRBD2 (6 bases). Germline V CDR1 and CDR2: SGHRS, YFSETQ. The V end lost 2 bases, the J end lost 7 bases, and 16 bases lay between the germline ends. The CDR3 runs 15 residues.

The genes are TRBV28 and TRBJ1-4; D not certain. Germline assignment: CDR1 MDHEN and CDR2 SYDVKM. CDR3 length: 15 residues. V was pared by 3 bases and J by 3 bases, with 11 bases between. This CDR3 is CASSFGWSPNEKLFF. The CDR3 nucleotides are TGTGCCAGCAGTTTCGGATGGAGTCCTAATGAAAAACTGTTTTTT.

The genes are TRBV5-1 and TRBJ1-4; TRBD1 aligns across 7 bases. V dropped 1 base and J dropped 3; count of bases not matched to a gene: 3. This CDR3 is built from 15 residues. Germline assignment: CDR1 SGHRS and CDR2 YFSETQ. The CDR3 nucleotides are TGCGCCAGCAGCTTGCAGGGGACAGCTAATGAAAAACTGTTTTTT. As protein: CASSLQGTANEKLFF.

This clone has a handful of counts. The gene calls are TRBV25-1 and TRBJ1-1; no definite D call. V shed 1 base and J shed 11 bases, with 11 bases lying between them. In germline, CDR1 is MGHDK, CDR2 SYGVNS. This CDR3 is 12 amino acids long. As DNA, the CDR3 is TGTGCCAGCAGTGAATCGGCGCGCCCGGCTTTCTTT. Protein sequence: CASSESARPAFF.

The CDR3 loop is CASSERRVTNTEAFF. As DNA, the CDR3 is TGTGCCAGCAGTGAAAGGCGTGTTACGAACACTGAAGCTTTCTTT. The chain employs TRBV2 and TRBJ1-1; D remains unclear. V was trimmed by 2 bases and J by 1 base, leaving 11 bases between them. This CDR3 has 15 residues. CDR1 and CDR2 from the germline V gene are SNHLY and FYNNEI.